This TCR beta chain originates from a study of T cell responses to AZD1222 COVID-19 vaccine. Profiled with immunoSEQ multiplex PCR; TCRdb holds only in-frame clones, not every one. The table has about 120,000 clones, around nine tenths seen once. Concerning this clone itself: What it binds is unknown.

V lost 1 base and J lost 5, with 12 bases in between. From germline, CDR1 is LGHNA and CDR2 YSLEER. This CDR3 comprises 14 residues. Study observations and caveats: Across spike, vaccine-associated CD4 TCRs were found, dominant at 160-218 and 743-854. Donors skewed white British and female; clonal diversity was possibly underestimated.

This chain links TRBV4-3 with TRBJ2-7; D is possibly TRBD1 (6 bases). The receptor comes from an adult in good health. This specimen was peripheral blood, taken on day 0 of AZD1222 vaccination. The CDR3 bases are TGCGCCAGCAGCCAAGGACAGGTGGCCAACGAGCAGTACTTC. This encodes CASSQGQVANEQYF.